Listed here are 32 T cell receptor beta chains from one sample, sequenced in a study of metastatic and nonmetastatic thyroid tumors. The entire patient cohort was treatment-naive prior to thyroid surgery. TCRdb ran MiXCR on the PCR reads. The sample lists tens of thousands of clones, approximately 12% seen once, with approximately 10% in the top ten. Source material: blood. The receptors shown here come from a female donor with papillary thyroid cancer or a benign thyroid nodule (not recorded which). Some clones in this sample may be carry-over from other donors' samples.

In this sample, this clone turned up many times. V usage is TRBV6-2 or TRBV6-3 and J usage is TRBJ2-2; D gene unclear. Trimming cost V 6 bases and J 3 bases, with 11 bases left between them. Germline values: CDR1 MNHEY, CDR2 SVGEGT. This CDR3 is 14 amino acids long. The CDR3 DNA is TGTGCCAGCAGCCGTCAGGACCACACCGGGGAGCTGTTTTTT. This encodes CASSRQDHTGELFF.

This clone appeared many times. CDR3 amino acids: CASSLEGAMGKLFF. CDR3 bases: TGTGCCAGCAGCTTGGAAGGGGCTATGGGGAAACTGTTTTTT. This chain joins TRBV5-7 and TRBJ1-4; D might be TRBD1 (5 bases). TRBV5-7 counts as an open reading frame of uncertain function. This CDR3 is built from 14 residues. V was cut by 0 bases and J by 11 bases, with 14 bases left in between.

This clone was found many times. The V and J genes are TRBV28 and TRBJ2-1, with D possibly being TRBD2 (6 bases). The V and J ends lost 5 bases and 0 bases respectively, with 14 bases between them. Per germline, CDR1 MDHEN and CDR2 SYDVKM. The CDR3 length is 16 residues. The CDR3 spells CASSRNSGISYNEQFF. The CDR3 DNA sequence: TGTGCCAGCAGTCGAAATAGCGGAATCTCCTACAATGAGCAGTTCTTC.

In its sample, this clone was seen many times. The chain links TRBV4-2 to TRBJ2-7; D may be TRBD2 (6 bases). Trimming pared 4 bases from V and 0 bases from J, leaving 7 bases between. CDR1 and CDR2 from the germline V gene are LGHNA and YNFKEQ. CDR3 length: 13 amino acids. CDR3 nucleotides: TGTGCCAGCAGCCCGGAGGGCTCCTACGAGCAGTACTTC. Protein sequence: CASSPEGSYEQYF.

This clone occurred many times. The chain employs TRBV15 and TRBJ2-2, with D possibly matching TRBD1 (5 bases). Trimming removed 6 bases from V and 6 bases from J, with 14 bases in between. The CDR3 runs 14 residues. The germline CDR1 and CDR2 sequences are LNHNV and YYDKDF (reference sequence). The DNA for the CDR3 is TGTGCCACCAGTCGCCAGGGTCCCGCCGGGGAGCTGTTTTTT. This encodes CATSRQGPAGELFF.

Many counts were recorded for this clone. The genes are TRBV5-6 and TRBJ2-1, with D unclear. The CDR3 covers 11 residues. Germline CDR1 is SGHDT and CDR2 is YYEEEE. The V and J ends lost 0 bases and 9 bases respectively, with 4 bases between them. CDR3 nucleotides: TGTGCCAGCAGCTTGGAAATTGAGCAGTTCTTC. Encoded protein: CASSLEIEQFF.

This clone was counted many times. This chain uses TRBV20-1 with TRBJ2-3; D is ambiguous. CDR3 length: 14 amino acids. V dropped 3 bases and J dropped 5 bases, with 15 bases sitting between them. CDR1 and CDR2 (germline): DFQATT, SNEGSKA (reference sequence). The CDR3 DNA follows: TGCAGTGCTAGGAGTCTAGAGGTGATAGATACGCAGTATTTT. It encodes CSARSLEVIDTQYF.

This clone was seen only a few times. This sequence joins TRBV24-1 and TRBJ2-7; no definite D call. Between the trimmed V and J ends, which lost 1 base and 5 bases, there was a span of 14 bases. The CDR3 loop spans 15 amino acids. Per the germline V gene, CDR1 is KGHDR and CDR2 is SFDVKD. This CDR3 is CATSDFDDGTHEQYF. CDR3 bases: TGTGCCACCAGTGATTTTGATGACGGAACCCACGAGCAGTACTTC.

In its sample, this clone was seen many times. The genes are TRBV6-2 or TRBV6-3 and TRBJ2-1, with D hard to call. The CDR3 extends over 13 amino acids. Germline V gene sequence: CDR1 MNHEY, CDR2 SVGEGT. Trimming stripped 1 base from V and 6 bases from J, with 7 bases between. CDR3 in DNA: TGTGCCAGCAGTTACTTGCGGAGCAATGAGCAGTTCTTC. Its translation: CASSYLRSNEQFF.

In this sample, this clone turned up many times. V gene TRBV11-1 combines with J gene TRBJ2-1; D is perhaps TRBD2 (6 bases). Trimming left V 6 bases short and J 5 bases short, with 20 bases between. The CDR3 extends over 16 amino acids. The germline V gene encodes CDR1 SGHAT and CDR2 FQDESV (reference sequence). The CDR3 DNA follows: TGTGCCAGCAGTATCACTACTAGCAGGGCAAACAATGAGCAGTTCTTC. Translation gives CASSITTSRANNEQFF.

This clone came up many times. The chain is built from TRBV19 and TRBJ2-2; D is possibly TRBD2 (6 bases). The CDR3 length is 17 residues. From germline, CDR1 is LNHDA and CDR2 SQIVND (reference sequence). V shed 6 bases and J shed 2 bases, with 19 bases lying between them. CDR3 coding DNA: TGTGCCAGTAGATCCCCTTGGGGGACTGACAACACCGGGGAGCTGTTTTTT. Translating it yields CASRSPWGTDNTGELFF.

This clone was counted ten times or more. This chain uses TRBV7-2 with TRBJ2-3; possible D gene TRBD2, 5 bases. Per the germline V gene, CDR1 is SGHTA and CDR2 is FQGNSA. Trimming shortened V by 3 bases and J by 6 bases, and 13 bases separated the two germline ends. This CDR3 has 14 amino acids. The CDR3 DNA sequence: TGTGCCAGCAGCTTCGAGGGCCGGTCTGATACGCAGTATTTT. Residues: CASSFEGRSDTQYF.

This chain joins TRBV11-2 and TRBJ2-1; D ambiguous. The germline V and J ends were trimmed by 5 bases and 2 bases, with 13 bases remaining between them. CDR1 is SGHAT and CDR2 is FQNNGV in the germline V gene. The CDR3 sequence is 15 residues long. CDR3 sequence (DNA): TGTGCCAGCAGCGTCCAACATGGTACCTACAATGAGCAGTTCTTC. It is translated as CASSVQHGTYNEQFF. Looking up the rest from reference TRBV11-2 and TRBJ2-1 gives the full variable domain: EAGVAQSPRYKIIEKRQSVAFWCNPISGHATLYWYQQILGQGPKLLIQFQNNGVVDDSQLPKDRFSAERLKGVDSTLKIQPAKLEDSAVYLCASSVQHGTYNEQFFGPGTRLTVL.

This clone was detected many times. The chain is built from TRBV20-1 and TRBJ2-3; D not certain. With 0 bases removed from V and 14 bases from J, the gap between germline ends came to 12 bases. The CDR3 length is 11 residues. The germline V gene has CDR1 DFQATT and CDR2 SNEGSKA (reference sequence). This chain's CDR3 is CSARDVKVMYF. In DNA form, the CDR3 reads TGCAGTGCTAGAGACGTGAAAGTTATGTATTTT.

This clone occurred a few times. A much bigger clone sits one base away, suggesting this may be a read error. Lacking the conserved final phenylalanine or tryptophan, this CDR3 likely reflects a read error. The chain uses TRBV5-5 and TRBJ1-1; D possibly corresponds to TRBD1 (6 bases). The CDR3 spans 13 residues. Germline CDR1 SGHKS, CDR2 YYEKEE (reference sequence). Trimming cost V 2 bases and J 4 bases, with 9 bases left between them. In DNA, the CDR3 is TGTGCCAGCAGCTTACAGGGAGGCACTGAAGCTTTCTCT. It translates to CASSLQGGTEAFS.

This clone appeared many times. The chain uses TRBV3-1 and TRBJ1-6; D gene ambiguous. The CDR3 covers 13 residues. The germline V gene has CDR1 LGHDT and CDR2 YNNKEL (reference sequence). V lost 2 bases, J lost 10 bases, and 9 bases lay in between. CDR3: CASSQLDGSPLHF. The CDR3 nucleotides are TGTGCCAGCAGCCAACTGGATGGATCACCCCTCCACTTT. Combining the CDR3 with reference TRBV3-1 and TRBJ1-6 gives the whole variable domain DTAVSQTPKYLVTQMGNDKSIKCEQNLGHDTMYWYKQDSKKFLKIMFSYNNKELIINETVPNRFSPKSPDKAHLNLHINSLELGDSAVYFCASSQLDGSPLHFGNGTRLTVT.

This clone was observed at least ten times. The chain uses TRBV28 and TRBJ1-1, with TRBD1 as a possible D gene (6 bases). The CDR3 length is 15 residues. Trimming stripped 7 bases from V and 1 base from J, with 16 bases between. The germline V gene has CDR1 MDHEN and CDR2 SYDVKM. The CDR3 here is CASIPGQISNTEAFF. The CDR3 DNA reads TGTGCCAGCATCCCCGGACAGATTTCGAACACTGAAGCTTTCTTT.

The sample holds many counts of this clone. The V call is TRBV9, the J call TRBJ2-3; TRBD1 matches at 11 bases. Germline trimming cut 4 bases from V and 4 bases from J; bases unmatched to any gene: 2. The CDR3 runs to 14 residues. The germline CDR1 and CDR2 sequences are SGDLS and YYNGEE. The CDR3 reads CASSLGQGADTQYF. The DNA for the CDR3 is TGTGCCAGCAGCTTGGGACAGGGGGCAGATACGCAGTATTTT.

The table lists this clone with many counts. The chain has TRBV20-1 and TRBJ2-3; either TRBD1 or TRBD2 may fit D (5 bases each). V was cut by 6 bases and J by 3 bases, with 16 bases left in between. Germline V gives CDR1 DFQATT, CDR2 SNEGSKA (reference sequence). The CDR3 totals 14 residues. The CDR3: CSAPGRGATDTQYF. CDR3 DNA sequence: TGCAGTGCCCCTGGACGAGGGGCTACAGATACGCAGTATTTT.

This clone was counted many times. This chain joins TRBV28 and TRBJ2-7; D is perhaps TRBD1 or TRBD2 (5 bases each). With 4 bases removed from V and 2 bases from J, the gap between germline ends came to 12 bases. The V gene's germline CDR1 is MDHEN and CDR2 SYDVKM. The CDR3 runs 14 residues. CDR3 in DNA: TGTGCCAGCAGTTCCGGGGCACCCCCCTACGAGCAGTACTTC. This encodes CASSSGAPPYEQYF.

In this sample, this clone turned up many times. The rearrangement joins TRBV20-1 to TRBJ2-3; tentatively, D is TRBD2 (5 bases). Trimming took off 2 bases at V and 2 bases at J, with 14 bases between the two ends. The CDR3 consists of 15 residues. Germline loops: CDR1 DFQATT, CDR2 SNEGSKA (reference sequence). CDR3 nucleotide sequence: TGCAGTGCTAGACAGCTAGCAGGAGACACAGATACGCAGTATTTT. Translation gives CSARQLAGDTDTQYF.

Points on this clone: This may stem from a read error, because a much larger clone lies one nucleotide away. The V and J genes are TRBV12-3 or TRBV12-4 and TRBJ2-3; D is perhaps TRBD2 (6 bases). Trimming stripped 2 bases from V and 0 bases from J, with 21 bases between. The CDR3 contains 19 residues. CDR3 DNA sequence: TGTGCCAGCAGTTTAAACGATTGGACGGGAGTACGAAGCACAGATACGCAGTATTTT. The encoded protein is CASSLNDWTGVRSTDTQYF.

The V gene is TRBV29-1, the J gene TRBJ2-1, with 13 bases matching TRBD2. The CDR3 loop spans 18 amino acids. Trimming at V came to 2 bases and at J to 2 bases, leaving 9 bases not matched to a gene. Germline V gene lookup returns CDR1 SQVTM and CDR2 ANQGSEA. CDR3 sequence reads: CSVERMGLAGLTYNEQFF. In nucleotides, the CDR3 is TGCAGCGTTGAAAGGATGGGACTAGCGGGACTCACCTACAATGAGCAGTTCTTC.

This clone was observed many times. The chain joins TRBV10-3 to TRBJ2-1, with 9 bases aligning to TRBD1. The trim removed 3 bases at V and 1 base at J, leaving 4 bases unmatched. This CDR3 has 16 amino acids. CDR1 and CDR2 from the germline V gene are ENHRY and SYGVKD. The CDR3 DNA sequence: TGTGCCATCAGTGACCAAGGGACAGGGTCCTACAATGAGCAGTTCTTC. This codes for CAISDQGTGSYNEQFF.

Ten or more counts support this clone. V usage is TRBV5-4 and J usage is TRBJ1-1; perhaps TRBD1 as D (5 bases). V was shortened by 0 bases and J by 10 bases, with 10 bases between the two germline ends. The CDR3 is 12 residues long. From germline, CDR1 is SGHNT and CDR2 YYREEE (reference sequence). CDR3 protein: CASSLAKGRAFF. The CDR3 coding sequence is TGTGCCAGCAGCTTGGCTAAGGGGAGAGCTTTCTTT.

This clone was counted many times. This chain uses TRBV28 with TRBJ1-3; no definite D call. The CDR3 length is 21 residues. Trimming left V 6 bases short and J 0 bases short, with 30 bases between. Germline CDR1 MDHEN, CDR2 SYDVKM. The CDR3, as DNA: TGTGCCAGCAGCCCAAATCCGGGGTCGAGGCCTTTACCAAACTCTGGAAACACCATATATTTT. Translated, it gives CASSPNPGSRPLPNSGNTIYF.

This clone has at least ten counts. The CDR3 region has the DNA TGTGCCAGCAGCCCGTTAGGGCCGTACAATGAGCAGTTCTTC. Amino acids: CASSPLGPYNEQFF. The rearrangement links TRBV13 to TRBJ2-1; D not certain. CDR3 size: 14 residues. Between the trimmed V and J ends, which lost 5 bases and 4 bases, there was a span of 12 bases. Germline V CDR1 and CDR2: PRHDT, FYEKMQ (reference sequence).

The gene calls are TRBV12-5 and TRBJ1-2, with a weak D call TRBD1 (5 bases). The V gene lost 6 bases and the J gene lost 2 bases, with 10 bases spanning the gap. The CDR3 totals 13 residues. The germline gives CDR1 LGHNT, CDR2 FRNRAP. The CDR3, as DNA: TGTGCTAGTGGCACGACAGAGAACTATGGCTACACCTTC. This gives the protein CASGTTENYGYTF.

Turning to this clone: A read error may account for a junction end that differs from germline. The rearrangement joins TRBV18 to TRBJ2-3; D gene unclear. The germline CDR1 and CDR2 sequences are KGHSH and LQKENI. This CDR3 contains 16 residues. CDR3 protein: CASSPSPQILTYTHYF. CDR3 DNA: TGTGCCAGCTCACCGAGTCCCCAAATTCTCACATATACGCATTATTTT. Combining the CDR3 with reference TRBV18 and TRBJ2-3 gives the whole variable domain NAGVMQNPRHLVRRRGQEARLRCSPMKGHSHVYWYRQLPEEGLKFMVYLQKENIIDESGMPKERFSAEFPKEGPSILRIQQVVRGDSAAYFCASSPSPQILTYTHYFGPGTRLTVL.

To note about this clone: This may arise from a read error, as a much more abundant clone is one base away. In nucleotides, the CDR3 is TGTGCCAGCAGCGTAGGGTCCGTGAACACTGAAGCTTTGTTT. Residues: CASSVGSVNTEALF. V gene TRBV9 combines with J gene TRBJ1-1; D gene uncertain. Looked up from germline, CDR1 is SGDLS and CDR2 is YYNGEE. The CDR3 has 14 amino acids.

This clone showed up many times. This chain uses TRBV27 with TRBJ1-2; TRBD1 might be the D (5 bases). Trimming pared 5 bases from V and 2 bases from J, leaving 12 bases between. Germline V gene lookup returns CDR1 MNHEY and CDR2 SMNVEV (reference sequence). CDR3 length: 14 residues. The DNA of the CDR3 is TGTGCCAGCAGTCCCCGCCCAGGGAACTATGGCTACACCTTC. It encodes CASSPRPGNYGYTF.

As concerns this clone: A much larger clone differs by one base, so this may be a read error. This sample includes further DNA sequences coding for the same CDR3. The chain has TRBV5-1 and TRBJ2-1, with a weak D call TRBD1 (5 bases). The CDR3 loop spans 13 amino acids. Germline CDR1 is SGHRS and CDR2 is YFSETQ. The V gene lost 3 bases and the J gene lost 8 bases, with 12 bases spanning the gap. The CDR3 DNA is TGCGCCAGCAGCTCCCATCAGGGCTATGAGCAGTTCTTC. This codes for CASSSHQGYEQFF.